This section outlines one T cell receptor (beta chain) sequence together with its context. The record originates from a study of blood T cell repertoires in COVID-19. The CDR3 has 14 amino acids. Germline values: CDR1 ENHRY, CDR2 SYGVKD. The ends lost 3 bases at V and 4 bases at J; junction bases unmatched: 6. The protocol was immunoSEQ multiplex PCR, while the TCRdb copy is restricted to in-frame clones and leaves out a portion. The sample records around 67,000 clones, over 70% being singletons. Source material: peripheral blood. The receptor comes from a man aged 50 or older with active COVID-19. This chain joins TRBV10-3 and TRBJ2-7, with 7 bases fitting TRBD2. CDR3 protein: CAISEGHGGYEQYF. DNA of the CDR3: TGTGCCATCAGTGAAGGCCACGGGGGGTACGAGCAGTACTTC.